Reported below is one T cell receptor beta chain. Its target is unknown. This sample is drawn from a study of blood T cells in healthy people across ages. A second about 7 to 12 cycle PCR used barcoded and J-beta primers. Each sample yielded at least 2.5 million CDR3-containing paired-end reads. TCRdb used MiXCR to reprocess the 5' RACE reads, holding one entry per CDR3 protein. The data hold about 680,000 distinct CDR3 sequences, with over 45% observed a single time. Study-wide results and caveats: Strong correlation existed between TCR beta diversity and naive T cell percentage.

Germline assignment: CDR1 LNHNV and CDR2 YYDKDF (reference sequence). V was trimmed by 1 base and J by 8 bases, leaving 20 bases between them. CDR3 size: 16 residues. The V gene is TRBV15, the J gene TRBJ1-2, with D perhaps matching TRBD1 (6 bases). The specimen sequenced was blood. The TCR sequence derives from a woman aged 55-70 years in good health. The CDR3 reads CATSRGSTGNEMGYTF. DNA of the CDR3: TGTGCCACCAGCAGAGGCTCCACAGGGAACGAGATGGGCTACACCTTC.